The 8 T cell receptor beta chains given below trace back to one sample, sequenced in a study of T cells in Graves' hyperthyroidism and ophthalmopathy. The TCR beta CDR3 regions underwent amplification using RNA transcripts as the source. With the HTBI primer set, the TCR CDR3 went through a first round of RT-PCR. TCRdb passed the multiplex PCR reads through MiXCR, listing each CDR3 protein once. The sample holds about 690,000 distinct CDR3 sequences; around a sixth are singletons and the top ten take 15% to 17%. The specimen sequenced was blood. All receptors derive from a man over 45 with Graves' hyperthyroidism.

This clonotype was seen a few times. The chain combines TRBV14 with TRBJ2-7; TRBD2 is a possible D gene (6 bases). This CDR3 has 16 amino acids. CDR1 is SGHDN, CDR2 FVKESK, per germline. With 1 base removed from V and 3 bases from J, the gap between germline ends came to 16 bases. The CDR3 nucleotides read TGTGCCAGCAGCCAAGGGCCCGGGACTCTTTACTACGAGCAGTACTTC. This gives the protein CASSQGPGTLYYEQYF.

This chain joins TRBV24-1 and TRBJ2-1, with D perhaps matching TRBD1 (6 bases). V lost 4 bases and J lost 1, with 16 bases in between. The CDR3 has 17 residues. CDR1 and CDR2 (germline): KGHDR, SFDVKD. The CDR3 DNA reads TGTGCCACCAGTGACGCCGGACAGTGGGGGTCCTACAATGAGCAGTTCTTC. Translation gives CATSDAGQWGSYNEQFF.

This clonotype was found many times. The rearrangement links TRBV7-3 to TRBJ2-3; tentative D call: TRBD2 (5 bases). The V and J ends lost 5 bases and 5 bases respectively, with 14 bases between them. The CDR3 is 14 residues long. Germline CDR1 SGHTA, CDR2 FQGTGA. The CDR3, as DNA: TGTGCCAGCAGCCGGGATCAGAAAGGAGATACGCAGTATTTT. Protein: CASSRDQKGDTQYF.

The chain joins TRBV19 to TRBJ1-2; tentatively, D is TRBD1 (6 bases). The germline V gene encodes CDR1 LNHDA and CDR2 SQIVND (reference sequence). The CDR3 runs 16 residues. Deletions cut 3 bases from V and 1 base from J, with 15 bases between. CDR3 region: CASSITGPEVNYGYTF. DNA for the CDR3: TGTGCCAGTAGTATTACAGGGCCCGAAGTTAACTATGGCTACACCTTC. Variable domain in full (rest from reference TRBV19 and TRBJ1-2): DGGITQSPKYLFRKEGQNVTLSCEQNLNHDAMYWYRQDPGQGLRLIYYSQIVNDFQKGDIAEGYSVSREKKESFPLTVTSAQKNPTAFYLCASSITGPEVNYGYTFGSGTRLTVV.

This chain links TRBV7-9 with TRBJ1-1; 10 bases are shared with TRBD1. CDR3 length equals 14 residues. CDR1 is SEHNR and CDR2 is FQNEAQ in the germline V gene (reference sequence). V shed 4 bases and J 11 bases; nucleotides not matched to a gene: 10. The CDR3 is CASSSGQGTKRAFF. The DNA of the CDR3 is TGTGCCAGCAGCTCGGGACAGGGGACGAAGAGGGCTTTCTTT.

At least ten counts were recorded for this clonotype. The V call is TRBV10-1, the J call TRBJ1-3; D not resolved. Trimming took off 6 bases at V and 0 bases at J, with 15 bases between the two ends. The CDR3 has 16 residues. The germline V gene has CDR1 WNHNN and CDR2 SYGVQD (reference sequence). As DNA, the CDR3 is TGCGCCAGCAGCACCAACACAGTGGACTCTGGAAACACCATATATTTT. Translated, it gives CASSTNTVDSGNTIYF.

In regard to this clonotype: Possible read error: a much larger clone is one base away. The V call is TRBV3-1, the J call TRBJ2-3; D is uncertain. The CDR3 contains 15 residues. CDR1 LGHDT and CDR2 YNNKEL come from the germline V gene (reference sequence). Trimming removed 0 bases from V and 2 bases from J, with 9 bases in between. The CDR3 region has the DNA TGTGCCAGCAGCCAAGACTTCGGCGACACAGATACGCAGTATTTT. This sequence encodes CASSQDFGDTDTQYF.

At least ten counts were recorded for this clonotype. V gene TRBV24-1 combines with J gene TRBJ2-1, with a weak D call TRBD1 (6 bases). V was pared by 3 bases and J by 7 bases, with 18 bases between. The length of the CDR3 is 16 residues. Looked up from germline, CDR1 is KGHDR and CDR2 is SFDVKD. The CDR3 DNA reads TGTGCCACCAGTGATCAAGCGGCAGGGGACCGGAATGAGCAGTTCTTC. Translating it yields CATSDQAAGDRNEQFF.